Sequencing of this T cell receptor beta chain was carried out in a study of T-cell memory formation after mild COVID-19. TCRdb used MiXCR to reprocess the 5' RACE reads, holding one entry per CDR3 protein. The sample has 400,000 to 550,000 distinct CDR3 sequences; around 27% are singletons. From germline, CDR1 is SEHNR and CDR2 FQNEAQ (reference sequence). Trimming shortened V by 5 bases and J by 0 bases, and 20 bases separated the two germline ends. The CDR3 has 18 amino acids. The sample taken for sequencing was PBMCs or a T cell subset sorted from them (not recorded which). This receptor was identified in an adult woman who had mild COVID-19 (a few samples of this study predate the infection). Cell type and time point are not known. The chain links TRBV7-9 to TRBJ1-3, with unresolved D. The DNA of the CDR3 is TGTGCCAGCAGCATGGGGAAGAAAAACTCCCCCTCTGGAAACACCATATATTTT. It specifies CASSMGKKNSPSGNTIYF.